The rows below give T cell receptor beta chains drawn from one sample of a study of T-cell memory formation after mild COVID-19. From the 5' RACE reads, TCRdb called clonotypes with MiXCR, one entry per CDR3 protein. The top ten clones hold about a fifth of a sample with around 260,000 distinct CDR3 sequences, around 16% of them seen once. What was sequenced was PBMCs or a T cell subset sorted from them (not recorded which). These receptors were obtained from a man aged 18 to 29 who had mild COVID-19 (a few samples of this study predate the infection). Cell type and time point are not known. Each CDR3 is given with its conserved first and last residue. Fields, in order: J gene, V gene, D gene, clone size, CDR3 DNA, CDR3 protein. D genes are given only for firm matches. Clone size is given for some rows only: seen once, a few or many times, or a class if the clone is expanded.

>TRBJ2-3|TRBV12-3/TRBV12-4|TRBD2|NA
TGTGCCAGCAGCCCCCCCCCTAGCGGGGCGCAGTATTTT
CASSPPPSGAQYF
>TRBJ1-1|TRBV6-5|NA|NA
TGTGCCAGCAGTTACTCGGTATTAGGACCGAACACTGAAGCTTTCTTT
CASSYSVLGPNTEAFF
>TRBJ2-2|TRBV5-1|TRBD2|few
TGCGCCAGCAGCTTGGCCGTAGCGGGAGGGACCGGGGAGCTGTTTTTT
CASSLAVAGGTGELFF
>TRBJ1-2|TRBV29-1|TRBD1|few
TGCAGCGTTGGGAACAGGGGTGCCAACTATGGCTACACCTTC
CSVGNRGANYGYTF
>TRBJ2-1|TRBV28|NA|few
TGTGCCAGCAGTTTACTGGCCTTGGGGGACCTCTACAATGAGCAGTTCTTC
CASSLLALGDLYNEQFF
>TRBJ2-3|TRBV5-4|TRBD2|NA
TGTGCCAGCAGCTTGTCACCCAGCGGGGTTGCAGATACGCAGTATTTT
CASSLSPSGVADTQYF
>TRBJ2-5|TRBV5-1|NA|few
TGCGCCAGCAGCGATGGGGGGGCTGGTGAGACCCAGTACTTC
CASSDGGAGETQYF
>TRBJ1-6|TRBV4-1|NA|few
TGCGCCAGCAGCCAAGAGGACAGAATTTCACCCCTCCACTTT
CASSQEDRISPLHF
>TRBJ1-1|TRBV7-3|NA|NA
TGTGCCAGCAGCCCCCCCGGGGAGCTGAACACTGAAGCTTTCTTT
CASSPPGELNTEAFF
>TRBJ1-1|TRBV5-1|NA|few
TGCGCCAGCAGCCTGCAGGGATTCGCTGAAGCTTTCTTT
CASSLQGFAEAFF
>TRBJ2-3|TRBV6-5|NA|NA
TGTGCCAGCAGTTACTCAATCTCCACAGATACGCAGTATTTT
CASSYSISTDTQYF
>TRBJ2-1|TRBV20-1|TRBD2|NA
TGCAGTGCTAGATCGGGAGGGGACGTTGAGCAGTTCTTC
CSARSGGDVEQFF
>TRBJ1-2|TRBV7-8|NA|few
TGTGCCAGCAGCTTAGAGTACGCACAGGGTACGGCCTTCGGCTACACCTTC
CASSLEYAQGTAFGYTF
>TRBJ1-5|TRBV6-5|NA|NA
TGTGCCAGCACCCCCGGGGGCGGCCTAAATCAGCCCCAGCATTTT
CASTPGGGLNQPQHF
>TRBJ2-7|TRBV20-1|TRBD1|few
TGCAGTGCCTCGGACAGGGTTGGCTACGAGCAGTACTTC
CSASDRVGYEQYF
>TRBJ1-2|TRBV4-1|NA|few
TGCGCCAGCAGCCAAGACGCCGGGATTAATGGCTACACCTTC
CASSQDAGINGYTF
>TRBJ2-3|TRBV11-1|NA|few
TGTGCCAGCAGCTTCAGGGTGGCTGATACGCAGTATTTT
CASSFRVADTQYF
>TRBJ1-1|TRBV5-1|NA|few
TGCGCCAGCAGCTCTGGGACCAACACTGAAGCTTTCTTT
CASSSGTNTEAFF
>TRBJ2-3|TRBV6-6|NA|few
TGTGCCAGCAGTTACTGGGGTGGGGGTAGCACAGATACGCAGTATTTT
CASSYWGGGSTDTQYF
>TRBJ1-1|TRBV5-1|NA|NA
TGCGCCAGCAGCTTGGTTGGGGGGATAAGGAACACTGAAGCTTTCTTT
CASSLVGGIRNTEAFF
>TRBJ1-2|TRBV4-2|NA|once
TGTGCCAGCAGCGTGAGGGACACGGAGCTTTATGGCTACACCTTC
CASSVRDTELYGYTF
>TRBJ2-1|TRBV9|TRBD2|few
TGTGCCAGCAGCCCTCAGACTAGCGAGAATGAGCAGTTCTTC
CASSPQTSENEQFF
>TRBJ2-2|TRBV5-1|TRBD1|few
TGCGCCAGCAGCTTGGCCGGGACAGGGGGCGGCACCGGGGAGCTGTTTTTT
CASSLAGTGGGTGELFF
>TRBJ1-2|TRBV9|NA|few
TGTGCCAGCAGCGGAACGGGGCATGCCTATGGCTACACCTTC
CASSGTGHAYGYTF
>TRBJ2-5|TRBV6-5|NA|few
TGTGCCAGCAGTTACTCGTTCGGCGCCCCAGAGACCCAGTACTTC
CASSYSFGAPETQYF
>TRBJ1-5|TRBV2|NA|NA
TGTGCCAGCAGTGAACCAGGGCAGGATCAGCCCCAGCATTTT
CASSEPGQDQPQHF
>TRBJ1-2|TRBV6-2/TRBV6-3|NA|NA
TGTGCCAGCAGTTACCGTTGGCAGAACTATGGCTACACCTTC
CASSYRWQNYGYTF
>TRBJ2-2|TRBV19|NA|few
TGTGCCAGTAGTAGAGGGGAAGACACCGGGGAGCTGTTTTTT
CASSRGEDTGELFF
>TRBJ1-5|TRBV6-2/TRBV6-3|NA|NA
TGTGCCAGCAGTACACAACAGGGATGGGATCAGCCCCAGCATTTT
CASSTQQGWDQPQHF
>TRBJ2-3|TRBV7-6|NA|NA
TGTGCCAGCACCCCGGACGAGTACGGCACAGATACGCAGTATTTT
CASTPDEYGTDTQYF
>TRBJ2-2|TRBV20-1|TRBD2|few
TGCAGTGCTAGAGATTTGCGCGGGGGGGACACCGGGGAGCTGTTTTTT
CSARDLRGGDTGELFF
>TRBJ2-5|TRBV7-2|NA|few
TGTGCCAGCAGCTTGAGGTTGGGGGGGGCGGTGGAGACCCAGTACTTC
CASSLRLGGAVETQYF
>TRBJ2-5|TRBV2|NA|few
TGTGCCAGCGCTGAAAGGCGTGGACAAGAGACCCAGTACTTC
CASAERRGQETQYF
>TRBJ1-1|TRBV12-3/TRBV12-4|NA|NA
TGTGCCAGCAGTTTAGTAACCGTAATGAACACTGAAGCTTTCTTT
CASSLVTVMNTEAFF
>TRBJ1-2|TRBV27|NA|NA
TGTGCCAGCTACGGGGCTAACTATGGCTACACCTTC
CASYGANYGYTF
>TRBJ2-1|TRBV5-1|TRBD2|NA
TGCGCCAGCAGCTTGGTTGGACTAGCGGACAATGAGCAGTTCTTC
CASSLVGLADNEQFF
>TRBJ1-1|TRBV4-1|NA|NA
TGCGCCAGCAGCCAAGATCCAGGGTCCGGCACTGAAGCTTTCTTT
CASSQDPGSGTEAFF
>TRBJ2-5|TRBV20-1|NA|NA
TGCAGTGAAGAGGTCGGAAGGACCCAGTACTTC
CSEEVGRTQYF
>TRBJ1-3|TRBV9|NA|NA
TGTGCCAGCAGCGTAGATGACACCATATATTTT
CASSVDDTIYF
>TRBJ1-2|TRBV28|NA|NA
TGTGCCAGCAGTTCCCAACGGACCGGGGGAGGCTACACCTTC
CASSSQRTGGGYTF
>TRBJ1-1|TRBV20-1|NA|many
TGCAGTGCTAGATTCGGGAAGTATACTGAAGCTTTCTTT
CSARFGKYTEAFF
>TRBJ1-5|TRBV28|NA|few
TGTGCCCATGCTGGGACCCCTTATAGCAATCAGCCCCAGCATTTT
CAHAGTPYSNQPQHF
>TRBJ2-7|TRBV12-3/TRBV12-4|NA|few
TGTGCCAGCAGTTGGGACAACTCCTACGAGCAGTACTTC
CASSWDNSYEQYF
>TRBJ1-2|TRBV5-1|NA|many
TGCGCCAGCAGCTTGGACACGCTTAACTATGGCTACACCTTC
CASSLDTLNYGYTF
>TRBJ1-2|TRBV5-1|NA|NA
TGCGCCAGCAGCTTAAACACCATTAACTATGGCTACACCTTC
CASSLNTINYGYTF
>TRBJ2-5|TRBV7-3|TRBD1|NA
TGTGCCAGCAGCCCGACAGGGACCGCGCAAGAGACCCAGTACTTC
CASSPTGTAQETQYF
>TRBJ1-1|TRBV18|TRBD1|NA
TGTGCCAGCTCACCCCCCCGGGACAGGGTAAGGATGAACACTGAAGCTTTCTTT
CASSPPRDRVRMNTEAFF
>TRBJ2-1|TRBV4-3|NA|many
TGCGCCAGCAGCCAAGAGGGGGCTGATTCTGAGCAGTTCTTC
CASSQEGADSEQFF
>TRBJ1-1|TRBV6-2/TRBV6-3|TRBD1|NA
TGTGCCAGCAGTTACGGGACAGGGGTGGACACTGAAGCTTTCTTT
CASSYGTGVDTEAFF
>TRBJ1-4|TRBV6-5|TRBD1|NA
TGTGCCAGCAGTCGGGACAGGGGGAATGAAAAACTGTTTTTT
CASSRDRGNEKLFF
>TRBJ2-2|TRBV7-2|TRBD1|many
TGTGCCAGCACCCTGACAGGGGGTTACACCGGGGAGCTGTTTTTT
CASTLTGGYTGELFF
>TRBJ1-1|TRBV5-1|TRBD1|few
TGCGCCAGCAGCTTCAACAGGGGGCTAAACACTGAAGCTTTCTTT
CASSFNRGLNTEAFF
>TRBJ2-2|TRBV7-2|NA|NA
TGTGCCAGCACCGAGAGGTGGAGCCCGATCGGGGAGCTGTTTTTT
CASTERWSPIGELFF
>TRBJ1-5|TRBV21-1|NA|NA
TGTGCCAGCAGCAAGCCCCCTAGTGGACCTAATAGCAATCAGCCCCAGCATTTT
CASSKPPSGPNSNQPQHF